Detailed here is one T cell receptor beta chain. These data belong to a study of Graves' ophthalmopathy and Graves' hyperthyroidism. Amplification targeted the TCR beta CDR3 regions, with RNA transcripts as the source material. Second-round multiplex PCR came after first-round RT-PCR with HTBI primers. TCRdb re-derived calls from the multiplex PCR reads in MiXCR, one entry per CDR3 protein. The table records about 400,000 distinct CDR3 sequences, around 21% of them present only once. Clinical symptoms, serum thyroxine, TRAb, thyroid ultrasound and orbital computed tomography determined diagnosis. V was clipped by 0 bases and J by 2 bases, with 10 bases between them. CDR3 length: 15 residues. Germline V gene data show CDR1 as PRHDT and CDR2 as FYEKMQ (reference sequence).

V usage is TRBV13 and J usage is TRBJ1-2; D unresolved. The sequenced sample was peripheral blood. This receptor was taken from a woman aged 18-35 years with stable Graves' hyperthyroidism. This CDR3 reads CASSLGGQANYGYTF. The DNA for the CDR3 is TGTGCCAGCAGCTTAGGTGGGCAGGCGAACTATGGCTACACCTTC. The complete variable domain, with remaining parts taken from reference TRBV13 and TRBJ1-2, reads AAGVIQSPRHLIKEKRETATLKCYPIPRHDTVYWYQQGPGQDPQFLISFYEKMQSDKGSIPDRFSAQQFSDYHSELNMSSLELGDSALYFCASSLGGQANYGYTFGSGTRLTVV.